The TCR beta chain described here comes from a study of OX40 agonist ivuxolimab in advanced cancers. TCRdb's copy holds only in-frame clones and misses some; the assay was immunoSEQ multiplex PCR. The repertoire consists of under 20,000 clones, with around 70% occurring once and the leading ten covering around 35%. This TCR derives from an adult with an advanced solid tumor such as melanoma, head and neck, liver or kidney cancer. This sample comprised CD4+ or CD8+ T cells sorted from blood, obtained in a trial of the OX40 agonist ivuxolimab.

The CDR3 DNA reads TGCGCCAGCAGCCAAGTACAGGGAACTTACACTGAAGCTTTCTTT. Translation gives CASSQVQGTYTEAFF. J is TRBJ1-1 and V is TRBV4-1, with D perhaps TRBD1 (6 bases). The ends were cut back, 1 base at V and 3 bases at J, with 12 bases in the middle. CDR3 size: 15 residues. Per germline, CDR1 MGHRA and CDR2 YSYEKL.